The clone carrying this TCR beta chain appeared once. The antigen is undetermined. The data derive from a study of T cell responses to AZD1222 COVID-19 vaccine. Study-wide findings and caveats: Donors, mostly white British, included more females; clonal diversity was possibly underestimated. Repertoires in all cases were sampled only once the peak T cell response had passed.

Here immunoSEQ multiplex PCR was the method, and the copy in TCRdb shows in-frame clones only, minus some. The sample lists tens of thousands of clones; about 92% were seen once. CDR3 length: 14 residues. CDR1 is GTSNPN and CDR2 is SVGIG in the germline V gene (reference sequence). V was pared by 4 bases and J by 2 bases, with 9 bases between. This chain joins TRBV30 and TRBJ1-6; weak D call: TRBD1 (5 bases). This sequence originates from an adult in good health. Here the sequenced sample was peripheral blood, taken on day 0 of AZD1222 vaccination. The CDR3 reads CAWMQGTYNSPLHF. The DNA for the CDR3 is TGTGCCTGGATGCAGGGAACCTATAATTCACCCCTCCACTTT.